The 31 T cell receptor beta chains reported below all come from one sample, sequenced in a study of OX40 agonist ivuxolimab in advanced cancers. Sequenced by immunoSEQ multiplex PCR; TCRdb stores in-frame clones only, minus some. Of roughly 64,000 clones listed, around 84% are singletons. This specimen consisted of CD4+ or CD8+ T cells sorted from blood, obtained in a trial of the OX40 agonist ivuxolimab. These receptors originate from an adult with an advanced solid tumor such as melanoma, head and neck, liver or kidney cancer.

This sequence joins TRBV7-6 and TRBJ2-3; perhaps TRBD2 as D (5 bases). Germline V gene lookup returns CDR1 SGHVS and CDR2 FNYEAQ. The V gene lost 5 bases and the J gene lost 0 bases, with 15 bases spanning the gap. The CDR3 sequence is 16 residues long. The CDR3 DNA follows: TGTGCCAGCAGCGTCCGGAGAGGGCTTAGCACAGATACGCAGTATTTT. Its translation: CASSVRRGLSTDTQYF.

The J gene is TRBJ2-3, the V gene TRBV2, with D possibly matching TRBD1 (6 bases). There are 15 residues in the CDR3. V lost 7 bases to trimming and J lost 3 bases, with 17 bases between them. Germline CDR1 SNHLY, CDR2 FYNNEI. In DNA form, the CDR3 reads TGTGCCAGCATATTAGGACAGTTAGCAACAGATACGCAGTATTTT. This codes for CASILGQLATDTQYF.

This clone has only a few counts. The gene calls are TRBV5-1 and TRBJ2-7; possibly TRBD1 for D (6 bases). Germline values: CDR1 SGHRS, CDR2 YFSETQ. CDR3 length equals 13 residues. The germline V and J ends were trimmed by 1 base and 7 bases, with 12 bases remaining between them. The CDR3 nucleotides read TGCGCCAGCAGCTTGAACACAGGGATTGAGCAGTACTTC. Its translation: CASSLNTGIEQYF.

This clone was observed a handful of times. The rearrangement links TRBV19 to TRBJ2-7; 7 bases are shared with TRBD1. The germline CDR1 and CDR2 sequences are LNHDA and SQIVND (reference sequence). V lost 1 base to trimming and J lost 6 bases; unmatched junction nucleotides: 6. The length of the CDR3 is 14 residues. CDR3 coding DNA: TGTGCCAGTAGTATAGCTGTACAGGGGACCGAGCAGTACTTC. It is translated as CASSIAVQGTEQYF.

The chain employs TRBV10-2 and TRBJ1-2; D call uncertain. The length of the CDR3 is 14 residues. The germline gives CDR1 WSHSY, CDR2 SAAADI. Between the trimmed V and J ends, which lost 2 bases and 8 bases, there was a span of 15 bases. In nucleotides, the CDR3 is TGCGCCAGCAGTGAGACTGGGCAGGCTTGGGGCTACACCTTC. This sequence encodes CASSETGQAWGYTF.

The chain is built from TRBV2 and TRBJ2-5; tentatively, D is TRBD1 (6 bases). Trimming stripped 8 bases from V and 7 bases from J, with 17 bases between. This CDR3 comprises 13 residues. Germline V gene lookup returns CDR1 SNHLY and CDR2 FYNNEI. CDR3 protein: CASLDSPRGTQYF. The CDR3, as DNA: TGTGCCAGCTTGGACAGTCCAAGAGGGACCCAGTACTTC.

This clone was detected only a few times. The chain employs TRBV10-1 and TRBJ2-2, with unresolved D. The V gene's germline CDR1 is WNHNN and CDR2 SYGVQD (reference sequence). This CDR3 contains 12 residues. V was trimmed by 9 bases and J by 8 bases, leaving 13 bases between them. The DNA for the CDR3 is TGCGCCAGTTCCTTGCCCGGAGGGGAGCTGTTTTTT. Translation gives CASSLPGGELFF.

This clone was seen just once. The chain has TRBV5-4 and TRBJ1-4; 8 bases line up with TRBD1. This CDR3 has 15 residues. The V segment lost 0 bases and the J segment 7 bases; nucleotides outside the gene matches: 5. Germline lookup yields CDR1 SGHNT and CDR2 YYREEE (reference sequence). This CDR3 reads CASSLETGDTEKLFF. The DNA for the CDR3 is TGTGCCAGCAGCTTGGAGACAGGGGACACTGAAAAACTGTTTTTT.

This rearrangement joins TRBV6-1 to TRBJ2-7, with D hard to call. V lost 6 bases, J lost 1 base, and 4 bases lay in between. Germline V gene sequence: CDR1 MNHNS, CDR2 SASEGT. This CDR3 contains 11 residues. The CDR3 here is CASSTSYEQYF. As DNA, the CDR3 is TGTGCCAGCAGCACATCCTACGAGCAGTACTTC.

This clone was found once. The chain has TRBV12-5 and TRBJ1-2, with 8 bases aligning to TRBD1. V was clipped by 5 bases and J by 8 bases; unmatched bases: 4. The length of the CDR3 is 12 residues. Germline V CDR1 and CDR2: LGHNT, FRNRAP. The CDR3 nucleotides read TGTGCTAGTGGTGCCCGGACAGGGGGCTACACCTTC. This gives the protein CASGARTGGYTF.

The gene calls are TRBV7-8 and TRBJ2-7; 13 bases agree with TRBD2. From germline, CDR1 is SGHVS and CDR2 FQNEAQ. The CDR3 has 17 residues. The V and J ends lost 1 base and 0 bases, in that order; junction bases with no gene match: 3. The CDR3 DNA reads as TGTGCCAGCAGCTTAGTCGGACTAGCGGGGGTCTCCTACGAGCAGTACTTC. This codes for CASSLVGLAGVSYEQYF.

This sequence joins TRBV6-4 and TRBJ1-2; the D gene is possibly TRBD1 (5 bases). Trimming took 4 bases from V and 1 from J, leaving 7 bases between them. The CDR3 covers 13 residues. Germline CDR1 and CDR2: MRHNA and SNTAGT. The CDR3 loop is CASSGQSNYGYTF. The CDR3 DNA sequence: TGTGCCAGCAGTGGACAGAGTAACTATGGCTACACCTTC.

The chain uses TRBV30 and TRBJ1-1; D unresolved. CDR3 size: 15 residues. CDR1 GTSNPN and CDR2 SVGIG come from the germline V gene (reference sequence). V dropped 4 bases and J dropped 0 bases, with 15 bases sitting between them. CDR3 sequence reads: CAWKSLGFMNTEAFF. The DNA of the CDR3 is TGTGCCTGGAAATCTTTGGGCTTCATGAACACTGAAGCTTTCTTT.

Written as DNA, the CDR3 is TGTGCCAGCAGCCCGGGAGAAGGGGGACTGATAAATTCACCCCTCCACTTT. As protein: CASSPGEGGLINSPLHF. The rearrangement joins TRBV7-3 to TRBJ1-6; weak D call: TRBD1 (6 bases). V gave up 5 bases and J gave up 7 bases, with 21 bases separating them. The CDR3 totals 17 residues. Germline CDR1 reads SGHTA; CDR2 reads FQGTGA. The whole variable domain, remainder taken from reference TRBV7-3 and TRBJ1-6, is GAGVSQTPSNKVTEKGKYVELRCDPISGHTALYWYRQSLGQGPEFLIYFQGTGAADDSGLPNDRFFAVRPEGSVSTLKIQRTERGDSAVYLCASSPGEGGLINSPLHFGNGTRLTVT.

V usage is TRBV5-8 and J usage is TRBJ1-6; D call uncertain. The V end was cut by 0 bases, the J end by 7 bases, with 11 bases between. The CDR3 is made up of 15 amino acids. From germline, CDR1 is SGHTS and CDR2 YDEGEE. CDR3 amino acids: CASSLEGSRNSPLHF. In DNA form, the CDR3 reads TGTGCCAGCAGCTTGGAGGGTAGTCGGAATTCACCCCTCCACTTT. Combining the CDR3 with reference TRBV5-8 and TRBJ1-6 gives the whole variable domain EAGVTQSPTHLIKTRGQQATLRCSPISGHTSVYWYQQALGLGLQFLLWYDEGEERNRGNFPPRFSGRQFPNYSSELNVNALELEDSALYLCASSLEGSRNSPLHFGNGTRLTVT.

The genes are TRBV9 and TRBJ1-2; perhaps TRBD1 as D (6 bases). V lost 2 bases to trimming and J lost 8 bases, with 13 bases between them. CDR1 is SGDLS, CDR2 YYNGEE, per germline. This CDR3 is 13 amino acids long. CDR3 DNA: TGTGCCAGCAGCGTTCCGGGGGCAGGCGGCTACACCTTC. It specifies CASSVPGAGGYTF. The variable domain in full, with the rest retrieved from reference TRBV9 and TRBJ1-2, is DSGVTQTPKHLITATGQRVTLRCSPRSGDLSVYWYQQSLDQGLQFLIQYYNGEERAKGNILERFSAQQFPDLHSELNLSSLELGDSALYFCASSVPGAGGYTFGSGTRLTVV.

J is TRBJ2-1 and V is TRBV7-8; 9 bases line up with TRBD2. Germline V lookup: CDR1 SGHVS, CDR2 FQNEAQ. This CDR3 spans 19 amino acids. The V and J ends lost 5 bases and 5 bases, in that order; junction bases with no gene match: 19. The CDR3 is CASSPRRREGLSFDNEQFF. The CDR3 coding sequence is TGTGCCAGCAGCCCTCGACGGCGGGAGGGCCTTTCGTTTGACAATGAGCAGTTCTTC.

The chain joins TRBV6-5 to TRBJ2-5; TRBD2 aligns across 7 bases. Germline loops: CDR1 MNHEY, CDR2 SVGAGI. Trimming took 6 bases from V and 5 from J; bases not matched to a gene: 12. This CDR3 spans 15 amino acids. In DNA form, the CDR3 reads TGTGCCAGCAGCTCTACGTGGACTAGTCGGGAGACCCAGTACTTC. This encodes CASSSTWTSRETQYF.

The chain uses TRBV5-1 and TRBJ2-1; D is unclear. CDR3 length: 15 residues. V lost 0 bases, J lost 7 bases, and 14 bases lay in between. Germline values: CDR1 SGHRS, CDR2 YFSETQ. The CDR3, as DNA: TGCGCCAGCAGCTTGGGTTCTGACTTCCAGAATGAGCAGTTCTTC. This codes for CASSLGSDFQNEQFF.

The CDR3 DNA sequence: TGCGCCAGCAGCCCGTCAACTCGACAGGGGGACTATGGCTACACCTTC. Protein: CASSPSTRQGDYGYTF. The chain employs TRBV5-1 and TRBJ1-2; 9 nucleotides align to TRBD1. Trimming removed 4 bases from V and 3 bases from J; junction bases left unmatched: 10. The CDR3 covers 16 residues. Germline loops: CDR1 SGHRS, CDR2 YFSETQ. The variable domain in full, with the rest retrieved from reference TRBV5-1 and TRBJ1-2, is KAGVTQTPRYLIKTRGQQVTLSCSPISGHRSVSWYQQTPGQGLQFLFEYFSETQRNKGNFPGRFSGRQFSNSRSEMNVSTLELGDSALYLCASSPSTRQGDYGYTFGSGTRLTVV.

The gene calls are TRBV4-2 and TRBJ1-3; D gene uncertain. CDR3 size: 19 residues. The germline V gene encodes CDR1 LGHNA and CDR2 YNFKEQ. The germline V and J ends were trimmed by 4 bases and 0 bases, with 22 bases remaining between them. CDR3 DNA sequence: TGTGCCAGCAGCCCCGCGGGAGGGAAAAGTGGCACCTCTGGAAACACCATATATTTT. Its protein is CASSPAGGKSGTSGNTIYF.

This rearrangement joins TRBV2 to TRBJ2-5, with D tentatively TRBD1 (6 bases). CDR3 length equals 13 residues. From germline, CDR1 is SNHLY and CDR2 FYNNEI. Trimming took off 7 bases at V and 2 bases at J, with 11 bases between the two ends. The CDR3 spells CASNFRGQETQYF. The CDR3 DNA sequence: TGTGCCAGCAACTTCAGGGGACAAGAGACCCAGTACTTC.

Turning to this clone: This CDR3 is also generated by other DNA sequences in the sample. The rearrangement joins TRBV5-4 to TRBJ2-5, with TRBD2 identical over 9 bases. The CDR3 contains 16 residues. Germline V lookup: CDR1 SGHNT, CDR2 YYREEE (reference sequence). After removal of 1 base from V and 1 base from J, the junction contained 5 bases not matched to a gene. The CDR3 DNA sequence: TGTGCCAGCAGCTTGAAGGCGGGAGGGCCCCAAGAGACCCAGTACTTC. Protein sequence: CASSLKAGGPQETQYF.

In DNA form, the CDR3 reads TGTGCCATCAGCGTAAGGGAGGTCACCGGGGAGCTGTTTTTT. This gives the protein CAISVREVTGELFF. The rearrangement links TRBV10-3 to TRBJ2-2, with D tentatively TRBD2 (6 bases). V dropped 6 bases and J dropped 4 bases, with 12 bases sitting between them. CDR1 and CDR2 from the germline V gene are ENHRY and SYGVKD. There are 14 residues in the CDR3.

The chain carries TRBV2 and TRBJ1-2; TRBD1 matches 8 bases. Losses at the gene ends were 6 bases for V and 6 bases for J; bases not matched to a gene: 0. CDR1 SNHLY and CDR2 FYNNEI come from the germline V gene. This CDR3 contains 11 residues. CDR3 protein: CASRTGDGYTF. Written as DNA, the CDR3 is TGTGCCAGCAGGACAGGGGATGGCTACACCTTC.

The chain joins TRBV5-1 to TRBJ2-1; 8 bases are a match to TRBD1. The ends lost 7 bases at V and 4 bases at J; junction bases unmatched: 7. This CDR3 has 14 amino acids. CDR1 is SGHRS and CDR2 is YFSETQ in the germline V gene. The CDR3 is CASCPGTGYNEQFF. For the CDR3, the DNA is TGCGCCAGCTGCCCGGGGACAGGTTACAATGAGCAGTTCTTC.

Here the CDR3 reads CASSRTPTTSGRNEQFF. CDR3 sequence (DNA): TGTGCCAGCAGCCGAACCCCCACAACTAGCGGGAGAAATGAGCAGTTCTTC. V usage is TRBV11-2 and J usage is TRBJ2-1; TRBD2 matches 11 bases. Germline V gene sequence: CDR1 SGHAT, CDR2 FQNNGV. CDR3 length: 17 residues. V dropped 5 bases and J dropped 7; count of bases not matched to a gene: 13.

The chain couples TRBV7-2 to TRBJ1-3; D unclear. The CDR3 extends over 13 amino acids. Germline V gene lookup returns CDR1 SGHTA and CDR2 FQGNSA. V dropped 4 bases and J dropped 0 bases, with 4 bases sitting between them. The CDR3: CASSYTSGNTIYF. The DNA for the CDR3 is TGTGCCAGCAGCTACACCTCTGGAAACACCATATATTTT.

The chain combines TRBV9 with TRBJ2-2; 13 bases match TRBD2. V shed 4 bases and J 0 bases; nucleotides not matched to a gene: 12. CDR1 SGDLS and CDR2 YYNGEE come from the germline V gene. This CDR3 is built from 20 residues. The CDR3 coding sequence is TGTGCCAGCAGCCTGACAGGTAGGACTAGCGGGAGTGCGAACACCGGGGAGCTGTTTTTT. Its translation is CASSLTGRTSGSANTGELFF.

This chain links TRBV2 with TRBJ2-1; the match to TRBD2 covers 10 bases. V trimming: 5 bases; J trimming: 4 bases; junction bases outside the gene matches: 2. The CDR3 totals 14 residues. Looked up from germline, CDR1 is SNHLY and CDR2 is FYNNEI. The CDR3 region has the DNA TGTGCCAGCAGTCTAGCGGGAGAATACAATGAGCAGTTCTTC. Its protein is CASSLAGEYNEQFF.

The gene calls are TRBV30 and TRBJ1-5; no clear D. Trimming took off 1 base at V and 3 bases at J, with 10 bases between the two ends. The germline V gene has CDR1 GTSNPN and CDR2 SVGIG (reference sequence). The CDR3 length is 14 residues. The CDR3 loop reads CAWSAGRFNQPQHF. As DNA, the CDR3 is TGTGCCTGGAGTGCCGGTAGGTTCAATCAGCCCCAGCATTTT.